The rows below give T cell receptor beta chains drawn from one sample of a study of T cells in localized non-small cell lung cancer. The data were produced by immunoSEQ multiplex PCR, yet TCRdb's version contains in-frame clones alone and is incomplete. This sample has about 16,000 clones; around 90% occur once, and the top ten carry around 1.2%. This sample comprised peripheral blood mononuclear cells, obtained before any cancer treatment. The receptors here all came from a woman aged 40-75 years with stage III lung adenocarcinoma. Each CDR3 is given with its conserved first and last residue. The D gene is left open where the match is weak. Some rows have no size entry. The others give once, few or many, or a class for an expanded clone.

>TRBV9|NA|TRBJ2-2|NA
CASSRDISNTGELFF
TGTGCCAGCAGCCGGGACATTTCGAACACCGGGGAGCTGTTTTTT
>TRBV14|few|TRBJ1-2|NA
CASSQVQGARGYTF
TGTGCCAGCAGCCAAGTTCAGGGCGCTCGAGGCTACACCTTC
>TRBV28|once|TRBJ2-3|TRBD2
CASSTLAGGTDTQYF
TGTGCCAGCAGTACCCTAGCGGGGGGAACAGATACGCAGTATTTT
>TRBV6-1|NA|TRBJ2-3|NA
CASSARLRQTTDTQYF
TGTGCCAGCAGTGCACGCCTGAGGCAGACTACAGATACGCAGTATTTT
>TRBV5-1|NA|TRBJ2-5|TRBD2
CASSLVGLAGGPVRQETQYF
TGCGCCAGCAGCTTGGTCGGGCTAGCGGGGGGGCCGGTTCGGCAAGAGACCCAGTACTTC
>TRBV2|NA|TRBJ2-1|NA
CASSYTWENEQFF
TGTGCCAGCAGTTACACATGGGAAAATGAGCAGTTCTTC
>TRBV5-1|NA|TRBJ1-4|NA
CASSLTPQGGEKLFF
TGCGCCAGCAGCTTGACCCCGCAGGGTGGAGAAAAACTGTTTTTT
>TRBV28|once|TRBJ1-2|TRBD1
CATGQGAGGYTF
TGTGCCACTGGACAGGGGGCGGGTGGCTACACCTTC
>TRBV7-2|NA|TRBJ2-7|TRBD1
CASSLGGQGAGEQYF
TGTGCCAGCAGCTTAGGGGGACAGGGGGCCGGCGAGCAGTACTTC
>TRBV10-2|NA|TRBJ2-5|NA
CASSESTETQYF
TGCGCCAGCAGTGAGTCGACGGAGACCCAGTACTTC
>TRBV5-6|once|TRBJ1-4|NA
CASSLGDRRGEKLFF
TGTGCCAGCAGCTTGGGCGACAGGCGTGGGGAAAAACTGTTTTTT
>TRBV7-6|NA|TRBJ2-3|TRBD1
CASSFGTASTDTQYF
TGTGCCAGCAGTTTCGGGACAGCCAGCACAGATACGCAGTATTTT
>TRBV10-2|once|TRBJ2-5|NA
CASSEIRGRETQYF
TGCGCCAGCAGTGAGATTCGGGGACGAGAGACCCAGTACTTC
>TRBV2|NA|TRBJ1-5|NA
CASRTLGQPQHF
TGTGCCAGCAGGACCCTTGGTCAGCCCCAGCATTTT
>TRBV19|NA|TRBJ2-1|TRBD2
CASSTPTSGGPNEQFF
TGTGCCAGTAGTACCCCGACTAGCGGGGGCCCCAATGAGCAGTTCTTC
>TRBV29-1|NA|TRBJ2-3|TRBD2
CSAVSGRATRMDTQYF
TGCAGCGCCGTGAGCGGGAGGGCCACGCGTATGGATACGCAGTATTTT
>TRBV15|NA|TRBJ1-2|NA
CATSRGRVGDGYTF
TGTGCCACCAGCAGAGGGCGGGTCGGGGATGGCTACACCTTC
>TRBV20-1|NA|TRBJ1-2|NA
CSASALYGYTF
TGCAGTGCTAGTGCTCTGTATGGCTACACCTTC
>TRBV6-5|NA|TRBJ1-2|NA
CASSKWDGTNYGYTF
TGTGCCAGCAGTAAATGGGACGGAACTAACTATGGCTACACCTTC
>TRBV6-1|NA|TRBJ2-1|TRBD1
CASSEPGQGSNEQFF
TGTGCCAGCAGTGAACCGGGACAGGGATCAAATGAGCAGTTCTTC
>TRBV18|few|TRBJ1-1|TRBD1
CASSLGQANTEAFF
TGTGCCAGCTCACTGGGACAGGCGAACACTGAAGCTTTCTTT
>TRBV10-3|NA|TRBJ2-5|NA
CAISDRLDLETQYF
TGTGCCATCAGTGATAGGTTAGACCTAGAGACCCAGTACTTC
>TRBV7-2|NA|TRBJ2-1|TRBD2
CASSLASGGGDEQFF
TGTGCCAGCAGCTTAGCTAGCGGGGGCGGGGATGAGCAGTTCTTC
>TRBV6-5|few|TRBJ1-2|NA
CASRGGLGYTF
TGTGCCAGCAGGGGAGGGCTTGGCTACACCTTC
>TRBV29-1|once|TRBJ1-2|NA
CSVDGAYGYTF
TGCAGCGTTGATGGGGCATATGGCTACACCTTC
>TRBV4-3|NA|TRBJ1-2|NA
CASSQGGGGRNYGYTF
TGCGCCAGCAGCCAAGGGGGTGGAGGAAGGAACTATGGCTACACCTTC
>TRBV6-5|NA|TRBJ1-5|NA
CASSPGGSNQPQHF
TGTGCCAGCAGTCCTGGGGGTAGCAATCAGCCCCAGCATTTT
>TRBV7-3|NA|TRBJ2-7|NA
CASSALTGSEQYF
TGTGCCAGCAGCGCATTAACAGGGTCCGAGCAGTACTTC
>TRBV7-2|NA|TRBJ1-2|NA
CASSVGPGDYGYTF
TGTGCCAGCAGCGTGGGTCCGGGTGACTATGGCTACACCTTC
>TRBV7-9|NA|TRBJ1-1|NA
CASSLRQGLGSNAEAFF
TGTGCCAGCAGCTTACGGCAGGGATTGGGATCAAACGCTGAAGCTTTCTTT
>TRBV30|NA|TRBJ1-5|TRBD1
CALGTGQSQPQHF
TGTGCCTTGGGGACAGGGCAATCCCAGCCCCAGCATTTT
>TRBV4-3|NA|TRBJ2-5|NA
CASSQEVQETQYF
TGCGCCAGCAGCCAAGAAGTCCAAGAGACCCAGTACTTC
>TRBV7-9|NA|TRBJ1-3|NA
CASSFYTTSSGNTIYF
TGTGCCAGCAGCTTCTACACGACCAGCTCTGGAAACACCATATATTTT
>TRBV5-4|NA|TRBJ2-7|TRBD1
CASSLGGRGTYEQYF
TGTGCCAGCAGCTTGGGCGGCAGGGGGACCTACGAGCAGTACTTC
>TRBV2|NA|TRBJ2-7|NA
CASGQTYYEQYF
TGTGCCAGCGGGCAGACTTACTACGAGCAGTACTTC
>TRBV6-1|NA|TRBJ1-5|NA
CASSEGGTPGHF
TGTGCCAGCAGTGAAGGGGGGACCCCCGGTCATTTT
>TRBV6-5|NA|TRBJ2-3|NA
CASSLGVPTDTQYF
TGTGCCAGCAGCCTAGGCGTGCCTACAGATACGCAGTATTTT
>TRBV4-1|NA|TRBJ1-1|NA
CASSQDRDTEAFF
TGCGCCAGCAGCCAAGACAGGGACACTGAAGCTTTCTTT
>TRBV19|NA|TRBJ1-2|NA
CASSQTGYGYTF
TGTGCCAGTAGTCAGACAGGTTACGGCTACACCTTC
>TRBV18|once|TRBJ2-3|TRBD2
CASSDGTSGWLDTQYF
TGTGCCAGCTCGGACGGGACTAGCGGATGGTTAGATACGCAGTATTTT
>TRBV10-3|NA|TRBJ1-4|NA
CAISGQEKTEKLFF
TGTGCCATCAGTGGGCAGGAAAAAACAGAAAAACTGTTTTTT
>TRBV4-1|NA|TRBJ2-7|NA
CASSTGPNGAEQYF
TGCGCCAGCAGCACGGGACCGAACGGGGCCGAGCAGTACTTC
>TRBV18|NA|TRBJ2-6|NA
CASTGAVPSGANVLTF
TGTGCCAGCACCGGGGCAGTCCCTTCTGGGGCCAACGTCCTGACTTTC
>TRBV12-5|NA|TRBJ1-1|NA
CASGLSPEAFF
TGTGCTAGTGGTTTGTCTCCTGAAGCTTTCTTT
>TRBV11-3|NA|TRBJ2-7|TRBD2
CASRLAANYEQYF
TGTGCCAGCAGGCTAGCGGCCAACTACGAGCAGTACTTC
>TRBV7-8|NA|TRBJ2-1|NA
CASSLDTGVSYNEQFF
TGTGCCAGCAGCTTAGACACGGGGGTATCCTACAATGAGCAGTTCTTC